Presented here are 8 T cell receptor beta chains from one specimen sequenced in a study of regulatory T cells in long-lasting Graves disease. In building TCR beta libraries, iRepertoire HTBI primers were used together with Arm-PCR of CDR3 regions. One entry per CDR3 protein results from TCRdb running MiXCR on the multiplex PCR reads. The table shows about 460,000 distinct CDR3 sequences, with 14% occurring only once. Time point reported: newly diagnosed GD, antithyroid drugs for less than 3 months. PBMCs were the source of the RNA used for TCR sequencing. This sample was shared with a second study, whose subject was T cells in Graves' hyperthyroidism and ophthalmopathy.

The sample in question was peripheral blood mononuclear cells (PBMCs), obtained at new diagnosis, from a patient treated with antithyroid drugs. Receptors were obtained from a woman in her forties or fifties with Graves disease.

On this clonotype itself: With a far larger clone one base away, a read error is the likely cause. The chain combines TRBV6-9 with TRBJ1-5, with D perhaps matching TRBD1 (6 bases). Germline V gene sequence: CDR1 MNHGY, CDR2 SVAAGI. This CDR3 has 14 residues. CDR3 in amino acids: CAGSSTGTNQPQHF. The DNA of the CDR3 is TGTGCCGGCAGTTCCACAGGGACTAATCAGCCCCAGCATTTT.

This clonotype was recorded a few times. This chain connects TRBV6-5 to TRBJ2-7; 9 bases match TRBD1. The CDR3 length is 13 residues. CDR1 is MNHEY and CDR2 is SVGAGI in the germline V gene. The V and J ends lost 2 bases and 6 bases, in that order; junction bases with no gene match: 2. The DNA for the CDR3 is TGTGCCAGCAGTTACGGGACAGGGCTCGAGCAGTACTTC. Its translation: CASSYGTGLEQYF.

The rearrangement uses TRBV7-9 and TRBJ1-2, with 7 bases identical to TRBD1. Germline loops: CDR1 SEHNR, CDR2 FQNEAQ (reference sequence). V was clipped by 9 bases and J by 3 bases; unmatched bases: 10. The length of the CDR3 is 14 residues. This chain's CDR3 is CASTIGTAHYGYTF. CDR3 DNA sequence: TGTGCCAGTACGATCGGGACAGCCCACTATGGCTACACCTTC.

This chain joins TRBV7-3 and TRBJ2-1; 15 bases map to TRBD2. CDR3 length: 19 amino acids. Germline V gene sequence: CDR1 SGHTA, CDR2 FQGTGA. V dropped 1 base and J dropped 11; count of bases not matched to a gene: 15. The CDR3 nucleotides read TGTGCCAGCAGCTTAATCCCCAGTTCCCAGGGACTAGCGGGAGGACAGCAGTTCTTC. The encoded protein is CASSLIPSSQGLAGGQQFF. Complete variable domain (other parts from reference TRBV7-3 and TRBJ2-1): GAGVSQTPSNKVTEKGKYVELRCDPISGHTALYWYRQSLGQGPEFLIYFQGTGAADDSGLPNDRFFAVRPEGSVSTLKIQRTERGDSAVYLCASSLIPSSQGLAGGQQFFGPGTRLTVL.

The chain couples TRBV2 to TRBJ2-3, with 9 nucleotides matching TRBD2. V was pared by 8 bases and J by 5 bases, with 17 bases of the junction left unmatched. This CDR3 is built from 17 residues. Germline CDR1 SNHLY, CDR2 FYNNEI. The chain's CDR3 is CASQPPPSSGSVDTQYF. The CDR3 DNA follows: TGTGCCAGCCAACCTCCCCCTAGTAGCGGGAGTGTAGATACGCAGTATTTT.

CDR3 nucleotides: TGTGCCATCAGTGAGTCAACAGGGGCACAGAATTCACCCCTCCACTTT. Amino acids: CAISESTGAQNSPLHF. The genes are TRBV10-3 and TRBJ1-6; 7 nucleotides agree with TRBD1. In germline, CDR1 is ENHRY, CDR2 SYGVKD. This CDR3 has 16 residues. The ends lost 0 bases at V and 7 bases at J; junction bases unmatched: 6.

The J gene is TRBJ1-1, the V gene TRBV29-1; D perhaps matches TRBD1 (5 bases). This CDR3 is 12 amino acids long. Trimming removed 6 bases at V and 4 bases at J, with 12 bases between. In germline, CDR1 is SQVTM, CDR2 ANQGSEA. CDR3 nucleotides: TGCAGCGTCGCGACAGTCTTCACTGAAGCTTTCTTT. It specifies CSVATVFTEAFF.

This clonotype was recorded many times. The rearrangement joins TRBV20-1 to TRBJ2-1, with 9 bases fitting TRBD2. The CDR3 has 15 residues. Trimming at V came to 0 bases and at J to 4 bases, leaving 4 bases not matched to a gene. Looked up from germline, CDR1 is DFQATT and CDR2 is SNEGSKA (reference sequence). This chain's CDR3 is CSAREVAGEYNEQFF. The CDR3 bases are TGCAGTGCTAGAGAAGTAGCGGGAGAATACAATGAGCAGTTCTTC.